The clone carrying this TCR beta chain was counted at least ten times. Its antigen remains unidentified. This clone may be a read error of a much larger clone one base away. Researchers amplified the TCR beta CDR3 regions from RNA transcripts. The TCR CDR3 was amplified in a first-round RT-PCR using the HTBI primer set. MiXCR, run by TCRdb on the multiplex PCR reads, gives a single entry per CDR3 protein. The table records around 340,000 distinct CDR3 sequences, 15% to 20% of them present only once. The source of the sample is a study of T cells in Graves' hyperthyroidism and ophthalmopathy. This CDR3 is built from 16 residues. V dropped 4 bases and J dropped 2; count of bases not matched to a gene: 8. Germline CDR1 reads MDHEN; CDR2 reads SYDVKM. Whole-study results and caveats: Model predictions of ophthalmopathy came a median around 6.5 months before onset. A model of 13 V-J features distinguished ophthalmopathy from stable hyperthyroidism. Also found in blood were most expanded thyroid clonotypes above 0.001.

This TCR came from a woman between 35 and 50 years old with Graves' ophthalmopathy. Material for sequencing was blood. The chain is built from TRBV28 and TRBJ2-7; the match to TRBD1 covers 10 bases. CDR3 nucleotide sequence: TGTGCCAGCAGTTCGCGCGACAGGGGGCTCCCCTACGAGCAGTACTTC. Translating gives CASSSRDRGLPYEQYF.